This T cell receptor beta chain stems from a study of cytomegalovirus exposure and HLA in healthy donors. Concerning this clone itself: As yet, its antigen is unknown.

The CDR3 extends over 16 amino acids. V gave up 3 bases and J gave up 0 bases; unmatched junction bases: 8. Germline V gives CDR1 LNHNV, CDR2 YYDKDF (reference sequence). Only in-frame clones appear in the TCRdb table, and some are missing; sequencing was by immunoSEQ multiplex PCR. The data show 200,000 to 300,000 clones, with approximately 84% seen just once and roughly 1.2% held by the top ten. Donors were drawn from the approximately 120-subject validation cohort, separate from the roughly 700-subject first cohort. Study-level points and caveats: Reports described diagnosis of cytomegalovirus status by the classifier as highly specific and sensitive. Associated with cytomegalovirus, according to the listing, were around 170 TCR beta chains.

The rearrangement uses TRBV15 and TRBJ2-7, with TRBD2 identical over 7 bases. Material: PBMCs. This sequence originates from a woman aged 30 to 39 in good health and CMV-seropositive. The CDR3 DNA follows: TGTGCCACCAGCAGGGGAGCAGCGGGGAGCTCCTACGAGCAGTACTTC. This codes for CATSRGAAGSSYEQYF. Full variable domain (rest looked up from reference TRBV15 and TRBJ2-7): DAMVIQNPRYQVTQFGKPVTLSCSQTLNHNVMYWYQQKSSQAPKLLFHYYDKDFNNEADTPDNFQSRRPNTSFCFLDIRSPGLGDTAMYLCATSRGAAGSSYEQYFGPGTRLTVT.